Here is one T cell receptor beta chain with its context. The data were produced by immunoSEQ multiplex PCR, yet TCRdb's version contains in-frame clones alone and is incomplete. Seen here are about 66,000 clones, 90% observed once, and the top ten hold roughly 1.5%. Unmatched junction bases numbered 6, after V lost 4 bases and J lost 8 bases. The CDR3 is 14 residues long. CDR1 and CDR2 (germline): LGHNA, YNFKEQ. These data belong to a study of T cell changes during pregnancy in multiple sclerosis. The source material was peripheral blood, sampled in the third trimester of pregnancy. The receptor comes from a female donor with multiple sclerosis, enrolled in a pregnancy study. The chain is built from TRBV4-2 and TRBJ1-4; 8 bases line up with TRBD1. In DNA, the CDR3 is TGTGCCAGCAGCCGAGGACAGGGCGGAGAAAAACTGTTTTTT. It codes for CASSRGQGGEKLFF.